This TCR beta chain was sequenced during a study of T cell changes during pregnancy in multiple sclerosis. CDR3 length: 16 residues. The germline CDR1 and CDR2 sequences are MNHNS and SASEGT. V dropped 1 base and J dropped 3; count of bases not matched to a gene: 6. Assay used: immunoSEQ multiplex PCR; TCRdb lists only in-frame clones, some missing. The sample includes 70,000 to 95,000 clones, 85% to 95% of them seen just once. This clone was counted once. This specimen was CD4+ T cells from peripheral blood mononuclear cells, taken in the second trimester of pregnancy. The origin of this receptor is a female donor with multiple sclerosis, enrolled in a pregnancy study. The J gene is TRBJ1-5, the V gene TRBV6-1; the match to TRBD1 covers 7 bases. CDR3 DNA: TGTGCCAGCAGTGAAGGACGACAGGGCTTCAATCAGCCCCAGCATTTT. Residues: CASSEGRQGFNQPQHF.